The T cell receptor (beta chain) under discussion was sequenced for a study of preoperative IRX-2 immunotherapy in early breast cancer. Assay: immunoSEQ multiplex PCR; the TCRdb copy retains only in-frame clones and omits some. The profile shows 15,000 to 25,000 clones, around four fifths of them singletons. Trimming removed 1 base at V and 0 bases at J, with 10 bases between. CDR1 and CDR2 (germline): MNHGY, SAAAGT. The CDR3 covers 15 residues. This clone was counted once. Regarding treatment: preoperative locoregional IRX-2 cytokine immunotherapy. Patients received preoperative, locoregional IRX-2 cytokine immunotherapy in a phase Ib study.

This rearrangement joins TRBV6-8 to TRBJ2-7; tentatively, D is TRBD2 (6 bases). The source of this sequence is a human donor with breast cancer. Sequences were derived from lymph node tissue, sampled after IRX-2 immunotherapy. DNA for the CDR3: TGTGCCAGCAGTTACTTAACTAGCAACTCCTACGAGCAGTACTTC. Its translation: CASSYLTSNSYEQYF.